This T cell receptor beta chain was identified during a study of CDR3 diversity in severe acne. CDR1 LNHDA and CDR2 SQIVND come from the germline V gene (reference sequence). V shed 7 bases and J shed 1 base, with 16 bases lying between them. This CDR3 has 15 residues. Each CDR3 protein gets one entry after TCRdb re-called the PCR reads with MiXCR. The sample lists more than 85,000 distinct CDR3 sequences; approximately 49% were seen once. This chain uses TRBV19 with TRBJ1-1; D is possibly TRBD1 (6 bases). Sequenced sample: blood. The TCR sequence derives from a male donor with severe acne vulgaris. CDR3 residues: CASTELGHTNTEAFF. CDR3 coding DNA: TGTGCCAGTACCGAGCTGGGACATACGAACACTGAAGCTTTCTTT. Full variable domain (rest looked up from reference TRBV19 and TRBJ1-1): DGGITQSPKYLFRKEGQNVTLSCEQNLNHDAMYWYRQDPGQGLRLIYYSQIVNDFQKGDIAEGYSVSREKKESFPLTVTSAQKNPTAFYLCASTELGHTNTEAFFGQGTRLTVV.